The 25 T cell receptor beta chains below all came from one sample that was sequenced in a study of T cell responses to AZD1222 COVID-19 vaccine. Clones were read by immunoSEQ multiplex PCR, and TCRdb kept only the in-frame ones, dropping some. Of about 92,000 clones in the sample, approximately 91% were seen once. Sample: peripheral blood, taken on day 0 of AZD1222 vaccination. The source of these receptors is an adult in good health.

For the CDR3, the DNA is TGTGCCAGCAGCGCCGAATCTAGGAATGAGCAGTTCTTC. It encodes CASSAESRNEQFF. The rearrangement uses TRBV5-4 and TRBJ2-1, with D unresolved. V lost 4 bases and J 7 bases, leaving 12 bases between the germline ends. This CDR3 has 13 amino acids. Germline V CDR1 and CDR2: SGHNT, YYREEE (reference sequence).

The genes are TRBV11-2 and TRBJ2-1, with 12 bases matching TRBD2. Germline values: CDR1 SGHAT, CDR2 FQNNGV. Trimming took 1 base from V and 4 from J; bases not matched to a gene: 2. This CDR3 contains 16 residues. The CDR3 reads CASSLGGTSGYNEQFF. For the CDR3, the DNA is TGTGCCAGCAGCTTAGGGGGGACTAGCGGGTACAATGAGCAGTTCTTC.

V and J are TRBV27 and TRBJ1-5; D is perhaps TRBD1 (6 bases). Trimming took off 2 bases at V and 0 bases at J, with 8 bases between the two ends. The length of the CDR3 is 15 residues. The germline gives CDR1 MNHEY, CDR2 SMNVEV (reference sequence). The CDR3 is CASSLRGDSNQPQHF. The CDR3 DNA reads as TGTGCCAGCAGTTTAAGGGGGGATAGCAATCAGCCCCAGCATTTT.

This chain's CDR3 is CASGRGQLNSPLHF. Written as DNA, the CDR3 is TGTGCCAGCGGGCGGGGGCAGCTTAATTCACCCCTCCACTTT. This rearrangement joins TRBV9 to TRBJ1-6, with a tentative D call TRBD1 (6 bases). The germline CDR1 and CDR2 sequences are SGDLS and YYNGEE. The CDR3 runs to 14 residues. V shed 7 bases and J shed 6 bases, with 14 bases lying between them.

The chain is built from TRBV6-5 and TRBJ2-2; maybe TRBD2 (5 bases). The CDR3 spans 15 residues. Trimming removed 6 bases from V and 5 bases from J, with 16 bases in between. Germline-derived CDR1 and CDR2 are MNHEY and SVGAGI. The CDR3 loop is CASSYRGSWTGELFF. The DNA of the CDR3 is TGTGCCAGCAGCTACCGGGGTTCATGGACCGGGGAGCTGTTTTTT.

This clone was observed a handful of times. The chain recombines TRBV6-5 with TRBJ1-1; D gene ambiguous. The germline V gene has CDR1 MNHEY and CDR2 SVGAGI. V lost 5 bases, J lost 8 bases, and 12 bases lay in between. CDR3 size: 12 residues. CDR3 protein: CASSRHGREAFF. The CDR3 DNA follows: TGTGCCAGCAGTAGACACGGGAGGGAAGCTTTCTTT.

This sequence joins TRBV5-1 and TRBJ2-2; D is possibly TRBD1 (5 bases). V gave up 2 bases and J gave up 2 bases, with 10 bases separating them. CDR3 length: 15 amino acids. The germline V gene encodes CDR1 SGHRS and CDR2 YFSETQ. CDR3 coding DNA: TGCGCCAGCAGCTTTGGCAGGGCTAACACCGGGGAGCTGTTTTTT. It encodes CASSFGRANTGELFF.

The chain couples TRBV4-3 to TRBJ1-1; the match to TRBD1 covers 8 bases. CDR3 length: 16 amino acids. V shed 0 bases, J shed 1 base, and the junction held 4 bases outside the gene matches. Germline V gene sequence: CDR1 LGHNA, CDR2 YSLEER. The CDR3 sequence: CASSQETGGANTEAFF. CDR3 sequence (DNA): TGCGCCAGCAGCCAAGAAACAGGGGGGGCGAACACTGAAGCTTTCTTT.

This rearrangement joins TRBV6-5 to TRBJ2-7; 7 bases are shared with TRBD2. CDR1 and CDR2 (germline): MNHEY, SVGAGI. This CDR3 spans 15 amino acids. Trimming took 7 bases from V and 2 from J; bases not matched to a gene: 11. This CDR3 is CASNAVAGTTYEQYF. CDR3 in DNA: TGTGCCAGCAACGCGGTAGCGGGCACGACCTACGAGCAGTACTTC.

V and J are TRBV4-1 and TRBJ2-1; D uncertain. Germline lookup yields CDR1 MGHRA and CDR2 YSYEKL. V was shortened by 4 bases and J by 4 bases, with 11 bases between the two germline ends. The CDR3 totals 14 residues. The CDR3 coding sequence is TGCGCCAGCAGCCTTACCGGGCCGTACAATGAGCAGTTCTTC. Translating gives CASSLTGPYNEQFF.

The chain carries TRBV6-5 and TRBJ2-2, with D perhaps matching TRBD1 (6 bases). V lost 7 bases and J 5 bases, leaving 11 bases between the germline ends. From germline, CDR1 is MNHEY and CDR2 SVGAGI. The CDR3 length is 13 residues. CDR3 region: CASTRRGTGELFF. CDR3 nucleotide sequence: TGTGCCAGCACCAGAAGGGGGACCGGGGAGCTGTTTTTT.

This CDR3 is CASSLSGITYEQYF. The CDR3 region has the DNA TGCGCCAGCAGCTTATCGGGGATCACCTACGAGCAGTACTTC. This chain connects TRBV5-1 to TRBJ2-7; D possibly corresponds to TRBD2 (5 bases). Per the germline V gene, CDR1 is SGHRS and CDR2 is YFSETQ. The V gene lost 2 bases and the J gene lost 2 bases, with 11 bases spanning the gap. CDR3 length: 14 amino acids.

This clone was observed once. The chain employs TRBV9 and TRBJ1-1, with D unresolved. The CDR3 spans 14 residues. The germline gives CDR1 SGDLS, CDR2 YYNGEE. Trimming cost V 3 bases and J 1 base, with 10 bases left between them. The CDR3 sequence: CASSAFVPNTEAFF. The CDR3 coding sequence is TGTGCCAGCAGCGCATTCGTACCGAACACTGAAGCTTTCTTT.

The chain has TRBV7-9 and TRBJ2-7, with unresolved D. Germline CDR1 is SEHNR and CDR2 is FQNEAQ (reference sequence). This CDR3 is built from 16 residues. V was pared by 2 bases and J by 2 bases, with 16 bases between. The CDR3 loop reads CASSLRGSGNTYEQYF. Here the CDR3 DNA reads TGTGCCAGCAGCTTACGAGGTTCTGGGAATACCTACGAGCAGTACTTC.

The CDR3 reads CASSQEANNQPQHF. Here the CDR3 DNA reads TGTGCCAGCAGCCAAGAGGCGAACAATCAGCCCCAGCATTTT. The chain joins TRBV4-2 to TRBJ1-5; D gene unclear. Germline CDR1 is LGHNA and CDR2 is YNFKEQ. This CDR3 comprises 14 residues. Trimming cost V 0 bases and J 3 bases, with 6 bases left between them.

The V and J genes are TRBV28 and TRBJ1-4; 8 bases fit TRBD1. The junction had 3 bases not matched to a gene; V was cut back by 4 bases and J by 2 bases. CDR1 is MDHEN and CDR2 is SYDVKM in the germline V gene. This CDR3 contains 15 residues. CDR3 coding DNA: TGTGCCAGCAGTTCCGGACAGGGTACTAATGAAAAACTGTTTTTT. As protein: CASSSGQGTNEKLFF.

This chain connects TRBV30 to TRBJ1-1; no clear D gene. With 4 bases removed from V and 5 bases from J, the gap between germline ends came to 17 bases. The CDR3 spans 14 residues. CDR1 and CDR2 (germline): GTSNPN, SVGIG (reference sequence). CDR3: CAWNPPEVLTEAFF. The CDR3 bases are TGTGCCTGGAATCCCCCGGAGGTACTAACTGAAGCTTTCTTT.

The chain employs TRBV28 and TRBJ2-7, with D unresolved. The length of the CDR3 is 14 residues. Per germline, CDR1 MDHEN and CDR2 SYDVKM. The V end was cut by 7 bases, the J end by 0 bases, with 13 bases between. The CDR3: CASTPTGDSYEQYF. The CDR3, as DNA: TGTGCCAGCACCCCGACGGGCGACTCCTACGAGCAGTACTTC.

The chain is built from TRBV30 and TRBJ1-6, with D possibly being TRBD1 (5 bases). The CDR3 consists of 14 residues. Germline V CDR1 and CDR2: GTSNPN, SVGIG (reference sequence). V was cut by 2 bases and J by 10 bases, with 15 bases left in between. The CDR3, as DNA: TGTGCCTGGAGTTATAGGCAGGGTCGATCACCCCTCCACTTT. Its protein is CAWSYRQGRSPLHF.

This sequence joins TRBV12-5 and TRBJ1-5; 7 bases match TRBD1. CDR3 length: 14 residues. V dropped 7 bases and J dropped 2; count of bases not matched to a gene: 5. Germline values: CDR1 LGHNT, CDR2 FRNRAP. The CDR3 DNA reads TGTGCTAGTGCCTCAACAGGGGGCAATCAGCCCCAGCATTTT. This gives the protein CASASTGGNQPQHF.

V is TRBV19 and J is TRBJ1-5; D may be TRBD1 (6 bases). Germline loops: CDR1 LNHDA, CDR2 SQIVND (reference sequence). V lost 0 bases to trimming and J lost 4 bases, with 13 bases between them. The CDR3 spans 16 residues. The CDR3 reads CASSIEARTENQPQHF. CDR3 sequence (DNA): TGTGCCAGTAGTATAGAGGCACGGACAGAGAATCAGCCCCAGCATTTT.

This chain joins TRBV6-1 and TRBJ1-1, with D unclear. The CDR3 runs to 14 residues. Trimming stripped 1 base from V and 1 base from J, with 7 bases between. Germline-derived CDR1 and CDR2 are MNHNS and SASEGT. The CDR3 DNA is TGTGCCAGCAGTGAAGAGAGGTGGAACACTGAAGCTTTCTTT. This codes for CASSEERWNTEAFF.

A few counts support this clone. The chain carries TRBV9 and TRBJ1-6; TRBD1 agrees at 8 bases. V gave up 3 bases and J gave up 9 bases; unmatched junction bases: 5. Germline lookup yields CDR1 SGDLS and CDR2 YYNGEE. This CDR3 contains 14 residues. This chain's CDR3 is CASSADRGFSPLHF. CDR3 nucleotide sequence: TGTGCCAGCAGCGCCGACAGGGGTTTTTCACCCCTCCACTTT.

The chain uses TRBV6-5 and TRBJ2-1; the D is unclear. CDR1 is MNHEY and CDR2 is SVGAGI in the germline V gene. The CDR3 sequence is 12 residues long. Trimming took off 6 bases at V and 7 bases at J, with 10 bases between the two ends. The chain's CDR3 is CASSNPANEQFF. As DNA, the CDR3 is TGTGCCAGCAGCAACCCAGCTAATGAGCAGTTCTTC.

The V call is TRBV12-5, the J call TRBJ2-1; D not resolved. The V and J ends lost 1 base and 10 bases respectively, with 11 bases between them. There are 13 residues in the CDR3. Germline values: CDR1 LGHNT, CDR2 FRNRAP. CDR3 in DNA: TGTGCTAGTGGTTTGGGGTCTGCTAGGGAGCAGTTCTTC. Translated, it gives CASGLGSAREQFF.